The present T cell receptor (beta chain) was sequenced within a study of T cells after posttransplantation cyclophosphamide. Treatment was busulfan-fludarabine conditioning, a marrow graft, and cyclophosphamide on days +3 and +4. On this clone itself: No antigen is known for it.

Trimming left V 3 bases short and J 3 bases short, with 7 bases between. Germline V CDR1 and CDR2: GTSNPN, SVGIG (reference sequence). The CDR3 runs to 12 residues. The repertoire was sequenced with immunoSEQ multiplex PCR; TCRdb's copy has only in-frame clones and lacks some. The table lists about 16,000 clones, about 90% of them singletons. Notes on the study in general: Blood and skin or GI T cell repertoires showed limited TRB overlap. Later blood repertoires were often dominated by clones from the donor CD8+ memory compartment.

The genes are TRBV30 and TRBJ2-3; D gene uncertain. Material: CD4+ T cells sorted from blood, obtained after allogeneic stem cell transplant with posttransplant cyclophosphamide. The TCR comes from a male patient between 55 and 70 years old who received an allogeneic stem cell transplant from a related donor and was CMV-positive. The T cells may come from the graft donor. The CDR3 loop reads CAWSQVTDTQYF. DNA for the CDR3: TGTGCCTGGAGCCAGGTTACAGATACGCAGTATTTT.